One T cell receptor beta chain is described in this entry. Its specificity is unknown. The treatment: roughly ten-day PBMC culture with coronavirus spike peptide pools or control peptides (ViraFEST assay). The assay that was used to sequence DNA from cultured CD4+ T cells was the Oncomine TCR Beta short-read assay. TCRdb used MiXCR to reprocess the PCR reads, holding one entry per CDR3 protein. Here the sample spans approximately 10,000 distinct CDR3 sequences, around 60% being singletons. These data come from a study of vaccination and CD4 T cells after COVID-19. About the study: Stimuli were overlapping spike peptide pools of SARS-CoV-2 and three common cold coronaviruses (HCoV-NL63, HCoV-OC43, HCoV-229E).

This CDR3 spans 15 amino acids. Trimming removed 1 base from V and 10 bases from J, with 14 bases in between. The germline V gene encodes CDR1 LNHDA and CDR2 SQIVND (reference sequence). This TCR derives from a human donor who had recovered from COVID-19. The rearrangement links TRBV19 to TRBJ1-6; D remains unclear. Material: CD4+ T cells from blood, cultured in vitro. Here the CDR3 reads CASSIVPRADSPLHF. The CDR3 DNA reads as TGTGCCAGTAGTATAGTACCTCGGGCGGACTCACCCCTCCACTTT.